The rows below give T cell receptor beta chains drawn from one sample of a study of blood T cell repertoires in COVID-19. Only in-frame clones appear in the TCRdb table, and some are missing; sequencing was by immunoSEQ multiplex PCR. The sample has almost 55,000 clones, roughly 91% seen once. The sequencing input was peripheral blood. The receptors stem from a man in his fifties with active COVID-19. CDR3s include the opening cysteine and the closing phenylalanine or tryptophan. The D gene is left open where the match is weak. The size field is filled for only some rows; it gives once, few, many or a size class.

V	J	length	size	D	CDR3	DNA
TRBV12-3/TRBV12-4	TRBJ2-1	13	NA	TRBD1	CASSPGTANEQFF	TGTGCCAGCAGCCCGGGGACAGCCAATGAGCAGTTCTTC
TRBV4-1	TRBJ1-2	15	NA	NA	CASSHPGGQFYGYTF	TGCGCCAGCAGCCATCCTGGCGGACAGTTCTATGGCTACACCTTC
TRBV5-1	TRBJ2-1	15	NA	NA	CASSLQGGSYNEQFF	TGCGCCAGCAGCTTGCAGGGAGGCTCCTACAATGAGCAGTTCTTC
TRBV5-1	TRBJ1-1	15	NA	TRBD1	CASSLIRGQNTEAFF	TGCGCCAGCAGCTTGATTAGGGGGCAGAACACTGAAGCTTTCTTT
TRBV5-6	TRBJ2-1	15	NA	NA	CASSLLTGDYNEQFF	TGTGCCAGCAGCTTGTTGACAGGCGATTACAATGAGCAGTTCTTC
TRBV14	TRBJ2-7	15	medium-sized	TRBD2	CASSHRLADTYEQYF	TGTGCCAGCAGCCACAGACTAGCCGATACCTACGAGCAGTACTTC
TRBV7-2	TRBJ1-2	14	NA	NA	CASSLGARESGYTF	TGTGCCAGCAGCTTAGGGGCCAGGGAATCTGGCTACACCTTC
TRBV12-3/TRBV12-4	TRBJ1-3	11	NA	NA	CASSFSNTIYF	TGTGCCAGCAGTTTTAGTAACACCATATATTTT
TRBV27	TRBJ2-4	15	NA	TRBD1	CASSSQGAAKNIQYF	TGTGCCAGCAGTTCTCAGGGGGCGGCCAAAAACATTCAGTACTTC
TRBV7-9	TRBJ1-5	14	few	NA	CASSSRVDNQPQHF	TGTGCCAGCAGCTCCCGGGTGGATAATCAGCCCCAGCATTTT
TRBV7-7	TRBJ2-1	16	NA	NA	CASSFSPSASYNEQFF	TGTGCCAGCAGCTTTAGTCCCAGCGCGTCCTACAATGAGCAGTTCTTC
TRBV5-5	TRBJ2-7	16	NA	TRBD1	CASSIPLTGSAYEQYF	TGTGCCAGCAGCATCCCTCTGACAGGGAGTGCTTACGAGCAGTACTTC
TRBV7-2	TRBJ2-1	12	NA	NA	CAGGSLYNEQFF	TGTGCTGGAGGGAGCCTGTACAATGAGCAGTTCTTC
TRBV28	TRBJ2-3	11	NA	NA	CASTLGVTQYF	TGTGCCAGCACCCTAGGTGTTACGCAGTATTTT
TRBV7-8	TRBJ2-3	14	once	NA	CASSSWGHTDTQYF	TGTGCCAGCAGCTCTTGGGGGCACACAGATACGCAGTATTTT
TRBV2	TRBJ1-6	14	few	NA	CASSAEGRSSPLHF	TGTGCCAGCAGTGCTGAGGGAAGGAGTTCACCCCTCCACTTT
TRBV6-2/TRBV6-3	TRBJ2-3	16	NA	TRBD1	CASSWDSLFSTDTQYF	TGTGCCAGCAGTTGGGACAGTTTATTTAGCACAGATACGCAGTATTTT
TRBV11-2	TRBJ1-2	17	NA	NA	CASSLGQPMVLNYGYTF	TGTGCCAGCAGCTTAGGACAGCCTATGGTCCTTAACTATGGCTACACCTTC
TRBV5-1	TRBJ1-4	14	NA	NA	CASSLAGTNEKLFF	TGCGCCAGCAGCTTGGCAGGGACTAATGAAAAACTGTTTTTT
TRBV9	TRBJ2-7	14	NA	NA	CASNLAGENYEQYF	TGTGCCAGCAACCTGGCAGGGGAAAACTACGAGCAGTACTTC
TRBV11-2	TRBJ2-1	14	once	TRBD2	CASSLAGGPGEQFF	TGTGCCAGCAGCTTAGCGGGAGGGCCCGGTGAGCAGTTCTTC
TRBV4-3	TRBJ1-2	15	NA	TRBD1	CASSRGTGSGYGYTF	TGCGCCAGCAGCCGCGGGACAGGGTCCGGCTATGGCTACACCTTC
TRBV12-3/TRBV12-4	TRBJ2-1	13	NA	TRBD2	CASGRTSGVQKFF	TGTGCCAGCGGGCGGACTAGCGGGGTACAAAAGTTCTTC
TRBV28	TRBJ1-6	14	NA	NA	CASSLNRANSPLHF	TGTGCCAGCAGTTTAAACAGGGCTAATTCACCCCTCCACTTT
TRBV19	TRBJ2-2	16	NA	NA	CASSIRYSQVSGELFF	TGTGCCAGTAGTATTCGATATTCGCAGGTCAGCGGGGAGCTGTTTTTT
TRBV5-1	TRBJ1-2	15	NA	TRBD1	CASSPNRDRGDGYTF	TGCGCCAGCAGCCCGAACCGGGACAGGGGAGATGGCTACACCTTC
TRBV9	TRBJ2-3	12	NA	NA	CASSVASDTQYF	TGTGCCAGCAGCGTAGCGTCAGATACGCAGTATTTT
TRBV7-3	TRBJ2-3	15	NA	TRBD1	CASSTSPDRGLRPDF	TGTGCCAGCAGCACATCTCCTGACAGGGGGCTGCGTCCTGATTTT
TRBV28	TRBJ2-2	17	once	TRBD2	CASSLSPAGEGGGELFF	TGTGCCAGCAGTTTATCCCCAGCGGGAGAGGGCGGCGGGGAGCTGTTTTTT
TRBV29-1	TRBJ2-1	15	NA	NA	CSVPPPGSSYNEQFF	TGCAGCGTTCCCCCGCCCGGGAGCTCCTACAATGAGCAGTTCTTC
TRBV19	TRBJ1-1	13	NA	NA	CASSSNGGAEAFF	TGTGCCAGTAGTAGCAATGGGGGGGCCGAAGCTTTCTTT
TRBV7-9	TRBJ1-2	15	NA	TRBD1	CASSLTGTVNYGYTF	TGTGCCAGCAGCCTAACTGGGACAGTTAACTATGGCTACACCTTC
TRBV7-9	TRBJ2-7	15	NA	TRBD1	CASSPGQGDSYEQYF	TGTGCCAGCAGCCCGGGACAGGGGGATTCCTACGAGCAGTACTTC
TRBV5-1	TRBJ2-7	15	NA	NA	CASSLVGGMTYEQYF	TGCGCCAGCAGCTTGGTCGGCGGCATGACGTACGAGCAGTACTTC
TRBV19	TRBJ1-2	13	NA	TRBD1	CASSTTGSLGYTF	TGTGCCAGTAGTACGACAGGGTCTCTTGGCTACACCTTC
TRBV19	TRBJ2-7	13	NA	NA	CASSIRGIYEQYF	TGTGCCAGTAGTATAAGGGGGATCTACGAGCAGTACTTC
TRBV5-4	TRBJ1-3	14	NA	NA	CASSRTESGNTIYF	TGTGCCAGCAGTAGGACAGAATCTGGAAACACCATATATTTT
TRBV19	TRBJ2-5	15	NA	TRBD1	CASSPPRTGGETQYF	TGTGCCAGTAGTCCCCCTCGTACAGGGGGGGAGACCCAGTACTTC
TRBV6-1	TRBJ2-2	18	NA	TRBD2	CASSEAKTSGSGTGELFF	TGTGCCAGCAGTGAAGCAAAGACTAGCGGGAGCGGCACCGGGGAGCTGTTTTTT
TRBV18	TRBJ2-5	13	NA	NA	CASGLRLQETQYF	TGTGCCAGCGGGCTACGGCTGCAAGAGACCCAGTACTTC
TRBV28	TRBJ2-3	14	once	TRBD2	CASSSTSGGDTQYF	TGTGCCAGCAGTAGCACTAGCGGGGGGGATACGCAGTATTTT
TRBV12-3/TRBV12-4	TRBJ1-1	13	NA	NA	CASSLGGVTEAFF	TGTGCCAGCAGTTTGGGGGGGGTCACTGAAGCTTTCTTT
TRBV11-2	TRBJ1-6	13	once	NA	CASSLVQFNTLHF	TGTGCCAGCAGCTTAGTCCAGTTCAACACCCTCCACTTT
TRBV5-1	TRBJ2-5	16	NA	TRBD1	CASSQRQGAIEETQYF	TGCGCCAGCAGCCAACGACAGGGGGCGATTGAAGAGACCCAGTACTTC
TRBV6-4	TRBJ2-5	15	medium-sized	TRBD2	CASSERAGGQETQYF	TGTGCCAGCAGTGAAAGAGCGGGAGGTCAAGAGACCCAGTACTTC
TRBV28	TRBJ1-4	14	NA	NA	CASSLGQGGEKLFF	TGTGCCAGCAGTTTAGGGCAGGGTGGCGAAAAACTGTTTTTT
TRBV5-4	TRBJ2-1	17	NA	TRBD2	CASSLGDFGRARNEQFF	TGTGCCAGCAGCTTGGGGGACTTCGGGAGGGCCAGGAATGAGCAGTTCTTC
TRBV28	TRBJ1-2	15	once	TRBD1	CASSWLGDRDYGYTF	TGTGCCAGCAGTTGGTTAGGGGACAGGGACTATGGCTACACCTTC
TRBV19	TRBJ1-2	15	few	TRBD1	CASSWGQGPLGGYTF	TGTGCCAGTAGTTGGGGACAGGGGCCTCTCGGTGGCTACACCTTC
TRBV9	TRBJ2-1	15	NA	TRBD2	CASSEAGGAYNEQFF	TGTGCCAGCAGTGAAGCGGGGGGCGCCTACAATGAGCAGTTCTTC
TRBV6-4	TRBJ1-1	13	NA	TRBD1	CASREQGSGEAFF	TGTGCCAGCAGGGAACAGGGGAGTGGTGAAGCTTTCTTT
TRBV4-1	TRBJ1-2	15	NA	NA	CASSQGTPLGYGYTF	TGCGCCAGCAGCCAAGGGACACCCCTGGGCTATGGCTACACCTTC
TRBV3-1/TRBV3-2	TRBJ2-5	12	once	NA	CASTHIPETQYF	TGTGCCAGCACCCATATTCCAGAGACCCAGTACTTC
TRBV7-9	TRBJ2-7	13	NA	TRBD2	CASSPTSGYEQYF	TGTGCCAGCAGTCCTACTAGCGGCTACGAGCAGTACTTC
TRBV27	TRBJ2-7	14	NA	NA	CASSPRQSSYEQYF	TGTGCCAGCAGTCCCAGACAGAGCTCCTACGAGCAGTACTTC
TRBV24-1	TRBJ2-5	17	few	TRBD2	CATSEAGTSGGAETQYF	TGTGCCACCAGTGAGGCTGGGACTAGCGGGGGGGCAGAGACCCAGTACTTC
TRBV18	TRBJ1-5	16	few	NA	CASSGGGLYSNQPQHF	TGTGCCAGCTCAGGTGGAGGATTATATAGCAATCAGCCCCAGCATTTT
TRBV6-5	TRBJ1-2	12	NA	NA	CASSLDSYGYTF	TGTGCCAGCAGTTTAGACAGCTATGGCTACACCTTC
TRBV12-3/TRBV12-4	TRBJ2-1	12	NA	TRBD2	CASGTSGNEQFF	TGTGCCAGCGGGACTAGCGGCAATGAGCAGTTCTTC